This T cell receptor beta chain was sequenced in a study of shared clonotypes between healthy human individuals. As for the study in general: CD4 naive and memory got three plates each, CD8 naive two, CD8 memory one.

Germline V CDR1 and CDR2: MGHDK, SYGVNS. The CDR3 spans 16 residues. V lost 1 base and J lost 7, with 17 bases in between. Produced via immunoSEQ multiplex PCR; TCRdb's table is partial and in-frame only. The data show approximately 1,000,000 clones, approximately 80% seen once. The sequencing input was memory CD4+ T cells from PBMCs. The subset here: CD45RA-negative fraction. This chain links TRBV25-1 with TRBJ2-1, with a possible D match to TRBD2 (6 bases). The receptor was derived from a man aged 18 to 30 in good health. Some clones in this sample may be carry-over from other donors' samples. The CDR3 here is CASSESGVGGWNEQFF. CDR3 DNA sequence: TGTGCCAGCAGTGAATCAGGAGTGGGGGGATGGAATGAGCAGTTCTTC.